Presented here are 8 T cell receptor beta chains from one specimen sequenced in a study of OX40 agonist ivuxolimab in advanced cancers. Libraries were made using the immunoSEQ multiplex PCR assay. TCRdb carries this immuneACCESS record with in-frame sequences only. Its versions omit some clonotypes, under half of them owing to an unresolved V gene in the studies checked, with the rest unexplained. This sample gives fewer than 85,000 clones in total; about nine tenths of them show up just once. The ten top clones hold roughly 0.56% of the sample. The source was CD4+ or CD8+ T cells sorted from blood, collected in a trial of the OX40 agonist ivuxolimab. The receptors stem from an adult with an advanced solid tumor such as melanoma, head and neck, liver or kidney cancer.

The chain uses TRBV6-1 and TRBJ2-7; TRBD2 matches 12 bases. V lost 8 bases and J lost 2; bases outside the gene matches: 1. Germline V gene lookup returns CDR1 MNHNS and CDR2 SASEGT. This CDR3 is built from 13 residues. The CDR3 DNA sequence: TGTGCCAGCGGACTAGCGGGGACCTACGAGCAGTACTTC. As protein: CASGLAGTYEQYF.

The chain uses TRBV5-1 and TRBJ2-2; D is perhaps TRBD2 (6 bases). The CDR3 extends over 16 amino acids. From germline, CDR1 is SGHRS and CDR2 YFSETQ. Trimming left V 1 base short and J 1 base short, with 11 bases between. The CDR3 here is CASSLRQGGNTGELFF. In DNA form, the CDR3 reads TGCGCCAGCAGCTTGAGGCAGGGAGGGAACACCGGGGAGCTGTTTTTT.

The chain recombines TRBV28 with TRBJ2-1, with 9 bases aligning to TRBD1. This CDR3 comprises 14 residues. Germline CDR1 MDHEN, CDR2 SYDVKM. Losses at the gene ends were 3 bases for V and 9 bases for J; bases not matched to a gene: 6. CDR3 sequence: CASSFLTGGGEQFF. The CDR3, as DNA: TGTGCCAGCAGTTTCCTAACAGGGGGCGGTGAGCAGTTCTTC.

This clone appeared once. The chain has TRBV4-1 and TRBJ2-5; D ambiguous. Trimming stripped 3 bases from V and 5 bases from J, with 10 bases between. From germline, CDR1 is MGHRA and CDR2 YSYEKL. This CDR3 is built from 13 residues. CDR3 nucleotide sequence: TGCGCCAGCAGCCAGGCCGGGTGGGAGACCCAGTACTTC. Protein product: CASSQAGWETQYF.

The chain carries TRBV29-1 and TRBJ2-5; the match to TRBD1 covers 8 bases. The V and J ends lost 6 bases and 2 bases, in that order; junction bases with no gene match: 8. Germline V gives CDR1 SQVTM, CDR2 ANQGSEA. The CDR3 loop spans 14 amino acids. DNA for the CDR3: TGCAGCGTAGAGACAGGGGTTCGGCAAGAGACCCAGTACTTC. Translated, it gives CSVETGVRQETQYF.

CDR3 protein: CASSLEGNEQFF. The DNA for the CDR3 is TGTGCCAGCAGCTTGGAGGGCAATGAGCAGTTCTTC. V and J are TRBV2 and TRBJ2-1, with D possibly being TRBD2 (6 bases). CDR1 SNHLY and CDR2 FYNNEI come from the germline V gene. Deletions cut 6 bases from V and 6 bases from J, with 9 bases between. This CDR3 contains 12 residues.

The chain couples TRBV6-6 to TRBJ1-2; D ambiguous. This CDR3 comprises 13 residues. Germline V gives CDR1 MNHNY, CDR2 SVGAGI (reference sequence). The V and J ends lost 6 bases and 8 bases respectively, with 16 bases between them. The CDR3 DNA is TGTGCCAGCAGCCCGGGAGATATCGGGGGCTACACCTTC. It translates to CASSPGDIGGYTF.

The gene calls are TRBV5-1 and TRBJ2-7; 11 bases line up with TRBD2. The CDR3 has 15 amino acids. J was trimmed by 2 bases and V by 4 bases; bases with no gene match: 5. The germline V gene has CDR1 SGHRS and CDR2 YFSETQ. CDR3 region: CASSLVSGRAYEQYF. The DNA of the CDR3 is TGCGCCAGCAGCCTGGTTAGCGGGAGGGCCTACGAGCAGTACTTC.